The 25 T cell receptor beta chains below were found in one sample sequenced in a study of blood T cells in healthy people across ages. A second about 7 to 12 cycle PCR used barcoded and J-beta primers. MiXCR, run by TCRdb on the 5' RACE reads, gives a single entry per CDR3 protein. The top ten hold approximately 0.71% of the sample, which has some 1,000,000 distinct CDR3 sequences, 25% seen once. The sample also formed part of further work on T cells of mothers and their children.

Sequencing used blood. The source of these receptors is a girl aged 2 to 9 in good health.

This clonotype was counted a few times. The chain carries TRBV5-8 and TRBJ2-4; the D gene is possibly TRBD1 (6 bases). The CDR3 totals 15 residues. Trimming left V 7 bases short and J 0 bases short, with 14 bases between. The germline CDR1 and CDR2 sequences are SGHTS and YDEGEE. Here the CDR3 reads CASSTDRIAKNIQYF. The CDR3 DNA reads TGTGCCAGCTCGACAGACAGGATAGCCAAAAACATTCAGTACTTC.

This chain links TRBV11-3 with TRBJ2-1, with 9 positions matching TRBD2. The length of the CDR3 is 16 residues. CDR1 SGHNT and CDR2 YENEEA come from the germline V gene. V lost 7 bases to trimming and J lost 1 base; unmatched junction nucleotides: 8. CDR3 amino acids: CASKIAGEGSYNEQFF. The CDR3 DNA reads as TGTGCCAGCAAGATAGCGGGGGAAGGGTCCTACAATGAGCAGTTCTTC.

This clonotype was found a few times. The J gene is TRBJ2-3, the V gene TRBV20-1; D not resolved. Germline CDR1 DFQATT, CDR2 SNEGSKA (reference sequence). The V end was cut by 7 bases, the J end by 0 bases, with 11 bases between. The CDR3 spans 13 residues. CDR3: CSGPKMSTDTQYF. The DNA of the CDR3 is TGCAGTGGTCCCAAAATGAGCACAGATACGCAGTATTTT.

V is TRBV14 and J is TRBJ2-1, with D perhaps being TRBD1 or TRBD2 (6 bases each). The CDR3 extends over 15 amino acids. Trimming removed 4 bases from V and 12 bases from J, with 22 bases in between. Germline V gene lookup returns CDR1 SGHDN and CDR2 FVKESK. The CDR3 region has the DNA TGTGCCAGCAGCCGGACCGGGACTCCCCCACAGGGGCAGTTCTTC. Its protein is CASSRTGTPPQGQFF.

J is TRBJ2-1 and V is TRBV15; D is undetermined. The CDR3 spans 12 residues. V was shortened by 1 base and J by 10 bases, with 8 bases between the two germline ends. The V gene's germline CDR1 is LNHNV and CDR2 YYDKDF (reference sequence). The CDR3, as DNA: TGTGCCACCAGCAGAGTTGGGATGGAGCAGTTCTTC. Translating it yields CATSRVGMEQFF.

This clonotype was found a few times. The J gene is TRBJ2-2, the V gene TRBV4-3, with D possibly being TRBD1 (5 bases). The CDR3 covers 18 residues. V lost 2 bases and J lost 6, with 22 bases in between. CDR1 LGHNA and CDR2 YSLEER come from the germline V gene. In DNA form, the CDR3 reads TGCGCCAGCAGCCAATACGGAATTGTCAGGGAACAATCCGGGGAGCTGTTTTTT. This sequence encodes CASSQYGIVREQSGELFF.

This chain uses TRBV12-3 or TRBV12-4 with TRBJ1-2; 7 bases map to TRBD1. This CDR3 has 13 residues. V lost 5 bases and J lost 14; bases outside the gene matches: 14. CDR3 sequence reads: CASSIRDRGSTTF. The CDR3, as DNA: TGTGCCAGCAGTATAAGGGACAGAGGATCTACAACCTTC.

This clonotype was seen a handful of times. V and J are TRBV12-3 or TRBV12-4 and TRBJ2-1, with 14 bases fitting TRBD2. V shed 6 bases, J shed 2 bases, and the junction held 12 bases outside the gene matches. The CDR3 runs 19 residues. The CDR3 DNA reads as TGTGCCAGCAGCCCGGGACTAGCGGGAGACCTTGGCCCCTACAATGAGCAGTTCTTC. Protein: CASSPGLAGDLGPYNEQFF.

This rearrangement joins TRBV2 to TRBJ2-2; D not certain. There are 15 residues in the CDR3. V lost 6 bases and J lost 1, with 12 bases in between. The V gene's germline CDR1 is SNHLY and CDR2 FYNNEI. CDR3 sequence (DNA): TGTGCCAGCAGAAGCACGGATAGGAACACCGGGGAGCTGTTTTTT. It is translated as CASRSTDRNTGELFF.

This clonotype has only a few counts. The chain employs TRBV4-3 and TRBJ1-3; D call uncertain. The CDR3 has 15 residues. Looked up from germline, CDR1 is LGHNA and CDR2 is YSLEER. Trimming pared 1 base from V and 1 base from J, leaving 8 bases between. The CDR3 here is CASSQARQSGNTIYF. As DNA, the CDR3 is TGCGCCAGCAGCCAAGCAAGGCAGTCTGGAAACACCATATATTTT.

This chain uses TRBV5-1 with TRBJ1-5; TRBD1 might be the D (5 bases). Trimming took off 0 bases at V and 8 bases at J, with 15 bases between the two ends. This CDR3 has 15 residues. The germline V gene has CDR1 SGHRS and CDR2 YFSETQ. CDR3 sequence (DNA): TGCGCCAGCAGCTTGGGGGACCGATCAGAGGAGCCCCAGCATTTT. Protein sequence: CASSLGDRSEEPQHF.

The rearrangement uses TRBV27 and TRBJ1-1; D gene unclear. V lost 6 bases and J 6 bases, leaving 14 bases between the germline ends. Germline V gene sequence: CDR1 MNHEY, CDR2 SMNVEV (reference sequence). This CDR3 spans 13 amino acids. The CDR3 bases are TGTGCCAGCAGGGATCGGGTTCGGCCTGAAGCTTTCTTT. This encodes CASRDRVRPEAFF.

This chain uses TRBV4-2 with TRBJ2-7; TRBD1 aligns across 8 bases. This CDR3 has 16 residues. The germline gives CDR1 LGHNA, CDR2 YNFKEQ. The J segment lost 1 base and the V segment lost 3 bases, leaving 8 bases of the junction unmatched. CDR3 nucleotide sequence: TGTGCCAGCAGCCAGGGACCGGGACAGGATTCCTACGAGCAGTACTTC. Its translation is CASSQGPGQDSYEQYF.

This chain uses TRBV28 with TRBJ2-1; the D gene is possibly TRBD1 (6 bases). V was pared by 2 bases and J by 2 bases, with 13 bases between. There are 16 residues in the CDR3. The germline V gene has CDR1 MDHEN and CDR2 SYDVKM. In DNA, the CDR3 is TGTGCCAGCAGTTTAGGGGCTAAGGGGGCCTACAATGAGCAGTTCTTC. This sequence encodes CASSLGAKGAYNEQFF.

This clonotype has more than one count but fewer than ten. This chain connects TRBV20-1 to TRBJ2-5; 11 nucleotides line up with TRBD2. Germline CDR1 is DFQATT and CDR2 is SNEGSKA (reference sequence). The CDR3 extends over 15 amino acids. The V segment lost 4 bases and the J segment 3 bases; nucleotides outside the gene matches: 7. In DNA form, the CDR3 reads TGCAGTGCTACCCGAGGGACTAGCGGAAAAGAGACCCAGTACTTC. This gives the protein CSATRGTSGKETQYF.

This sequence joins TRBV29-1 and TRBJ2-1; 9 bases match TRBD2. The DNA end lines up better with TRBJ2-7; the J call may be wrong. The CDR3 has 13 residues. Germline CDR1 is SQVTM and CDR2 is ANQGSEA. CDR3 coding DNA: TGCAGCGTTGGGGCTAGCGGGAAATACGAGCAGTACTTC. The encoded protein is CSVGASGKYEQYF.

The V call is TRBV24-1, the J call TRBJ2-1; unclear D gene. In germline, CDR1 is KGHDR, CDR2 SFDVKD. V lost 3 bases and J 4 bases, leaving 12 bases between the germline ends. The CDR3 has 15 residues. DNA of the CDR3: TGTGCCACCAGTGATATAAACACTCTTTACAATGAGCAGTTCTTC. Translation: CATSDINTLYNEQFF.

This chain uses TRBV5-1 with TRBJ2-2; no clear D gene. The V gene lost 0 bases and the J gene lost 4 bases, with 10 bases spanning the gap. The CDR3 loop spans 15 amino acids. CDR1 and CDR2 from the germline V gene are SGHRS and YFSETQ. In DNA form, the CDR3 reads TGCGCCAGCAGCTTGGGCAGCCAAGGCACCGGGGAGCTGTTTTTT. As protein: CASSLGSQGTGELFF.

The CDR3 DNA reads as TGCGCCAGCAGCCAAGATCTGGTCCAGCACAATGAGCAGTTCTTC. Its protein is CASSQDLVQHNEQFF. V usage is TRBV4-3 and J usage is TRBJ2-1; D unclear. There are 15 residues in the CDR3. Germline V gives CDR1 LGHNA, CDR2 YSLEER. V was clipped by 0 bases and J by 5 bases, with 11 bases between them.

The rearrangement uses TRBV7-8 and TRBJ2-5; TRBD2 matches at 12 bases. The end of the DNA fits TRBJ2-1 better, so the J call may be wrong. Looked up from germline, CDR1 is SGHVS and CDR2 is FQNEAQ. The CDR3 is made up of 14 amino acids. The CDR3 DNA is TGTGCCAGCAGGACCGGGACTAGCGGGTCTGAGCAGTTCTTC. This codes for CASRTGTSGSEQFF.

A few counts support this clonotype. The rearrangement links TRBV4-2 to TRBJ2-3; 13 bases are shared with TRBD2. This CDR3 is built from 18 residues. Looked up from germline, CDR1 is LGHNA and CDR2 is YNFKEQ. V dropped 1 base and J dropped 0; count of bases not matched to a gene: 4. The CDR3 nucleotides are TGTGCCAGCAGCCAAGCCGGACTAGCGGGGGAGAGCACAGATACGCAGTATTTT. This translates into CASSQAGLAGESTDTQYF.

This clonotype was counted a single time. The V call is TRBV2, the J call TRBJ2-7; 9 bases fit TRBD2. The CDR3 runs 15 residues. Germline V gene sequence: CDR1 SNHLY, CDR2 FYNNEI. J gave up 1 base and V 3 bases, and 4 bases lay outside the gene matches. CDR3 residues: CASSDGLAGSYEQYF. The CDR3 DNA reads as TGTGCCAGCAGTGACGGTCTAGCGGGATCCTACGAGCAGTACTTC.

This sequence joins TRBV28 and TRBJ2-5; D possibly corresponds to TRBD2 (5 bases). This CDR3 contains 13 residues. Trimming stripped 4 bases from V and 5 bases from J, with 11 bases between. CDR1 and CDR2 (germline): MDHEN, SYDVKM. The DNA for the CDR3 is TGTGCCAGCAGTTCCCGGGTAGCGGAGACCCAGTACTTC. It is translated as CASSSRVAETQYF. The complete variable domain, with remaining parts taken from reference TRBV28 and TRBJ2-5, reads DVKVTQSSRYLVKRTGEKVFLECVQDMDHENMFWYRQDPGLGLRLIYFSYDVKMKEKGDIPEGYSVSREKKERFSLILESASTNQTSMYLCASSSRVAETQYFGPGTRLLVL.

This clonotype was found a few times. The chain uses TRBV29-1 and TRBJ1-2, with D possibly TRBD1 on 6 matching bases. V gave up 6 bases and J gave up 7 bases, with 12 bases separating them. The CDR3 consists of 11 residues. Germline loops: CDR1 SQVTM, CDR2 ANQGSEA. CDR3 amino acids: CSVGGAGGYTF. CDR3 in DNA: TGCAGCGTGGGGGGGGCGGGTGGCTACACCTTC.

There are a few counts of this clonotype. This rearrangement joins TRBV28 to TRBJ2-7, with 11 bases fitting TRBD1. With V trimmed by 8 bases and J by 4 bases, 7 bases remained unmatched. Per the germline V gene, CDR1 is MDHEN and CDR2 is SYDVKM. CDR3 length equals 14 residues. The CDR3 sequence: CASGAGDRGYEQYF. CDR3 DNA: TGTGCCAGCGGAGCTGGGGACAGGGGGTACGAGCAGTACTTC.